Sequencing of this TCR beta chain was carried out in a study of T cell responses to AZD1222 COVID-19 vaccine. Study-wide points: The study sampled repertoires only after the peak T cell response. Targets within unmutated variant regions were reportedly found for nearly half of spike-specific TCRs. At baseline, just a handful of AZD1222 recipients tested seropositive. The CD4 TCRs associated with vaccination extended across spike and predominated at 160-218 and 743-854.

To note about this clone: The target antigen is unknown.

The data were produced by immunoSEQ multiplex PCR, yet TCRdb's version contains in-frame clones alone and is incomplete. Of 75,000 to 100,000 clones listed, around nine tenths are singletons. This sequence originates from an adult in good health. Specimen: peripheral blood, collected on day 0 of AZD1222 vaccination.

This CDR3 reads CASSLEGAVEQFF. The CDR3 DNA is TGTGCCAGCAGCTTAGAGGGGGCGGTAGAGCAGTTCTTC. The chain links TRBV7-3 to TRBJ2-1; 7 nucleotides align to TRBD1. Germline values: CDR1 SGHTA, CDR2 FQGTGA. This CDR3 is 13 amino acids long. V shed 2 bases, J shed 10 bases, and the junction held 5 bases outside the gene matches.